These 28 T cell receptor beta chains originate from one sample sequenced in a study of T cells in Graves' hyperthyroidism and ophthalmopathy. From RNA transcripts, TCR beta CDR3 regions were amplified. The HTBI primer set was used in a first-round RT-PCR of the TCR CDR3. TCRdb re-called the multiplex PCR reads with MiXCR, one entry per CDR3 protein. This sample has roughly 630,000 distinct CDR3 sequences; about a sixth occur once, and the top ten carry 7.3%. What was sequenced was blood. These receptors were taken from a woman aged 30 to 39 with Graves' hyperthyroidism.

This clonotype was recorded many times. The V gene is TRBV5-1, the J gene TRBJ2-3; D gene unclear. In germline, CDR1 is SGHRS, CDR2 YFSETQ. This CDR3 spans 13 amino acids. Trimming shortened V by 0 bases and J by 4 bases, and 6 bases separated the two germline ends. The DNA for the CDR3 is TGCGCCAGCAGCTTGGTTGAGGCAGATACGCAGTATTTT. This translates into CASSLVEADTQYF.

This clonotype has only a few counts. This chain connects TRBV5-1 to TRBJ1-6; a weak D match, TRBD1 (6 bases). CDR1 is SGHRS, CDR2 YFSETQ, per germline. The V end was cut by 7 bases, the J end by 10 bases, with 15 bases between. This CDR3 comprises 13 residues. The DNA for the CDR3 is TGCGCCAGCGGCCGGGACACCGGATCACCCCTCCACTTT. Amino acids: CASGRDTGSPLHF.

The chain combines TRBV11-2 with TRBJ2-1; 12 nucleotides line up with TRBD2. The CDR3 runs to 16 residues. Trimming at V came to 1 base and at J to 8 bases, leaving 6 bases not matched to a gene. Germline assignment: CDR1 SGHAT and CDR2 FQNNGV. The CDR3 DNA reads as TGTGCCAGCAGCTTAGGGACACTAGCGGGAGGCGATGAGCAGTTCTTC. Its protein product is CASSLGTLAGGDEQFF.

This clonotype has a count of ten or more. The chain links TRBV11-2 to TRBJ2-2, with D unresolved. Germline CDR1 is SGHAT and CDR2 is FQNNGV. Trimming took off 3 bases at V and 8 bases at J, with 4 bases between the two ends. The CDR3 consists of 11 residues. Written as DNA, the CDR3 is TGTGCCAGCAGCTTTGGGGGGGAGCTGTTTTTT. Its translation: CASSFGGELFF.

A remark on this clonotype: Given a much more abundant clone one base away, this may be a read error. The rearrangement joins TRBV27 to TRBJ2-7; either TRBD1 or TRBD2 may fit D (5 bases each). CDR1 is MNHEY and CDR2 is SMNVEV in the germline V gene (reference sequence). This CDR3 region has 15 residues. CDR3 sequence reads: CAISILRGVSYEQYF. The CDR3 DNA sequence: TGTGCCATCAGTATCCTCCGGGGCGTAAGCTACGAGCAGTACTTC.

The J gene is TRBJ2-7, the V gene TRBV2; 7 bases agree with TRBD1. V trimming: 8 bases; J trimming: 3 bases; junction bases outside the gene matches: 10. The germline gives CDR1 SNHLY, CDR2 FYNNEI. CDR3 length: 14 residues. This CDR3 is CASRPGTAIYEQYF. The CDR3 nucleotides read TGTGCCAGCCGTCCGGGGACAGCAATCTACGAGCAGTACTTC.

The V gene is TRBV28, the J gene TRBJ2-7, with 14 positions matching TRBD2. Germline CDR1 and CDR2: MDHEN and SYDVKM. There are 18 residues in the CDR3. The V segment lost 1 base and the J segment 5 bases; nucleotides outside the gene matches: 10. CDR3 sequence (DNA): TGTGCCAGCAGTTTATACAGACTAGCGGGAGGGATAGTCGACGAGCAGTACTTC. This gives the protein CASSLYRLAGGIVDEQYF. Combining the CDR3 with reference TRBV28 and TRBJ2-7 gives the whole variable domain DVKVTQSSRYLVKRTGEKVFLECVQDMDHENMFWYRQDPGLGLRLIYFSYDVKMKEKGDIPEGYSVSREKKERFSLILESASTNQTSMYLCASSLYRLAGGIVDEQYFGPGTRLTVT.

V gene TRBV5-1 combines with J gene TRBJ1-1, with TRBD1 matching over 11 bases. Germline lookup yields CDR1 SGHRS and CDR2 YFSETQ. Trimming took 3 bases from V and 6 from J; bases not matched to a gene: 10. This CDR3 is 16 amino acids long. CDR3 sequence: CASSSPSGTGGAEAFF. Written as DNA, the CDR3 is TGCGCCAGCAGCTCTCCTTCCGGGACAGGGGGGGCTGAAGCTTTCTTT.

The sample holds a few counts of this clonotype. The chain couples TRBV20-1 to TRBJ2-7; D perhaps matches TRBD2 (6 bases). Deletions cut 4 bases from V and 1 base from J, with 11 bases between. Germline assignment: CDR1 DFQATT and CDR2 SNEGSKA (reference sequence). This CDR3 spans 13 amino acids. The CDR3 DNA reads as TGCAGTGCTAAGGGCGGGGAGTCCTACGAGCAGTACTTC. Amino acids: CSAKGGESYEQYF.

This clonotype occurred many times. The chain is built from TRBV5-6 and TRBJ2-1, with no clear D. The ends were cut back, 4 bases at V and 8 bases at J, with 10 bases in the middle. The CDR3 consists of 12 residues. CDR1 and CDR2 from the germline V gene are SGHDT and YYEEEE. In DNA form, the CDR3 reads TGTGCCAGCAGCCTCCCTTGGGATGAGCAGTTCTTC. Residues: CASSLPWDEQFF.

This clonotype was seen at least ten times. The chain couples TRBV7-9 to TRBJ2-7; 7 bases line up with TRBD2. Germline assignment: CDR1 SEHNR and CDR2 FQNEAQ (reference sequence). The ends lost 5 bases at V and 5 bases at J; junction bases unmatched: 9. The CDR3 contains 14 residues. The CDR3 sequence is CASSRMGLNDEQYF. Here the CDR3 DNA reads TGTGCCAGCAGCAGGATGGGACTAAACGACGAGCAGTACTTC.

There are many counts of this clonotype. The chain is built from TRBV5-1 and TRBJ2-2; possibly TRBD1 for D (6 bases). Per the germline V gene, CDR1 is SGHRS and CDR2 is YFSETQ. Deletions cut 4 bases from V and 0 bases from J, with 10 bases between. This CDR3 is built from 15 residues. The DNA of the CDR3 is TGCGCCAGCAGCAACCGGACAGCGAACACCGGGGAGCTGTTTTTT. It translates to CASSNRTANTGELFF.

There are many counts of this clonotype. V is TRBV5-1 and J is TRBJ2-2, with TRBD1 identical over 7 bases. Germline CDR1 SGHRS, CDR2 YFSETQ. Germline trimming cut 4 bases from V and 6 bases from J; bases unmatched to any gene: 18. The CDR3 consists of 18 residues. The CDR3 loop is CASSILLPGQPFAGELFF. The DNA of the CDR3 is TGCGCCAGCAGCATACTCCTCCCGGGACAGCCTTTCGCCGGGGAGCTGTTTTTT.

A few counts support this clonotype. The chain couples TRBV4-1 to TRBJ2-5; 9 bases align to TRBD2. Germline CDR1 and CDR2: MGHRA and YSYEKL. V lost 4 bases and J lost 5; bases outside the gene matches: 11. This CDR3 has 16 residues. Here the CDR3 DNA reads TGCGCCAGCAGCCCCAGGGGAGTAGCGGGAGTGGAGACCCAGTACTTC. Amino acids: CASSPRGVAGVETQYF.

This clonotype was recorded many times. This chain uses TRBV6-1 with TRBJ1-5; D not resolved. Trimming took off 5 bases at V and 0 bases at J, with 11 bases between the two ends. The CDR3 spans 15 residues. Germline V CDR1 and CDR2: MNHNS, SASEGT. Written as DNA, the CDR3 is TGTGCCAGCAGTTTTGCACCGAATAGCAATCAGCCCCAGCATTTT. It is translated as CASSFAPNSNQPQHF.

J is TRBJ2-5 and V is TRBV5-5; TRBD2 aligns across 10 bases. The length of the CDR3 is 20 residues. V shed 2 bases and J 0 bases; nucleotides not matched to a gene: 16. Germline V gene lookup returns CDR1 SGHKS and CDR2 YYEKEE (reference sequence). Written as DNA, the CDR3 is TGTGCCAGCAGCTTTGGCGGCCTAGCGGGAGCTTTCCCTTACCAAGAGACCCAGTACTTC. This sequence encodes CASSFGGLAGAFPYQETQYF. Looking up the rest from reference TRBV5-5 and TRBJ2-5 gives the full variable domain: DAGVTQSPTHLIKTRGQQVTLRCSPISGHKSVSWYQQVLGQGPQFIFQYYEKEERGRGNFPDRFSARQFPNYSSELNVNALLLGDSALYLCASSFGGLAGAFPYQETQYFGPGTRLLVL.

At least ten counts were recorded for this clonotype. CDR3 sequence (DNA): TGCAGTGCTAGAGATTTGGTGTTCGCGAACACCGGGGAGCTGTTTTTT. It codes for CSARDLVFANTGELFF. The V gene is TRBV20-1, the J gene TRBJ2-2, with D hard to call. Germline CDR1 and CDR2: DFQATT and SNEGSKA (reference sequence). The V gene lost 0 bases and the J gene lost 0 bases, with 11 bases spanning the gap. The CDR3 runs to 16 residues.

The chain has TRBV9 and TRBJ2-1; 10 bases align to TRBD2. Germline-derived CDR1 and CDR2 are SGDLS and YYNGEE. V lost 0 bases, J lost 7 bases, and 7 bases stayed unmatched. The length of the CDR3 is 16 residues. CDR3 region: CASSVVSGGGWNEQFF. The DNA of the CDR3 is TGTGCCAGCAGCGTAGTCAGCGGGGGGGGATGGAATGAGCAGTTCTTC.

The genes are TRBV6-1 and TRBJ2-7, with TRBD2 as a possible D gene (6 bases). The germline gives CDR1 MNHNS, CDR2 SASEGT. The CDR3 is 16 residues long. Trimming took 2 bases from V and 2 from J, leaving 16 bases between them. The CDR3 coding sequence is TGTGCCAGCAGTGAAAGATCGAGCGGGTTAACCTACGAGCAGTACTTC. Amino acids: CASSERSSGLTYEQYF.

The CDR3 region is CASSPGQGGTGEQFF. CDR3 coding DNA: TGTGCCAGCAGTCCCGGACAGGGAGGCACAGGTGAGCAGTTCTTC. V and J are TRBV27 and TRBJ2-1; 8 positions agree with TRBD1. Germline assignment: CDR1 MNHEY and CDR2 SMNVEV (reference sequence). V lost 5 bases and J lost 9; bases outside the gene matches: 12. The CDR3 runs 15 residues.

This clonotype was counted many times. Here the CDR3 DNA reads TGTGCCAGCAGCCAGAACCAGGGGGCCGGCGGGGAGCTGTTTTTT. Protein product: CASSQNQGAGGELFF. This chain joins TRBV13 and TRBJ2-2; 8 bases are a match to TRBD1. Germline-derived CDR1 and CDR2 are PRHDT and FYEKMQ (reference sequence). The CDR3 length is 15 residues. V shed 5 bases and J 7 bases; nucleotides not matched to a gene: 9.

In nucleotides, the CDR3 is TGCGCCAGCAGCTTGGCCGGAGGGGGCCCTGGAAACACCATATATTTT. It specifies CASSLAGGGPGNTIYF. The chain joins TRBV5-1 to TRBJ1-3; 7 nucleotides match TRBD1. Germline lookup yields CDR1 SGHRS and CDR2 YFSETQ. The CDR3 is 16 amino acids. The J segment lost 2 bases and the V segment lost 0 bases, leaving 5 bases of the junction unmatched.

This clonotype was seen ten or more times. DNA for the CDR3: TGTGCCAGCTGCCAACACAGGGCCCCCTACAATGAGCAGTTCTTC. This sequence encodes CASCQHRAPYNEQFF. This chain connects TRBV11-2 to TRBJ2-1, with D perhaps matching TRBD1 (6 bases). Looked up from germline, CDR1 is SGHAT and CDR2 is FQNNGV. The CDR3 is 15 residues long. Trimming removed 8 bases at V and 2 bases at J, with 16 bases between.

The sample holds many counts of this clonotype. V is TRBV11-2 and J is TRBJ2-3; weak D call: TRBD2 (6 bases). Germline assignment: CDR1 SGHAT and CDR2 FQNNGV. Trimming took off 1 base at V and 4 bases at J, with 9 bases between the two ends. CDR3 length: 14 residues. In nucleotides, the CDR3 is TGTGCCAGCAGCTTAGGAATAGCGGCAGATACGCAGTATTTT. It yields the protein CASSLGIAADTQYF.

This clonotype has more than one count but fewer than ten. This chain links TRBV3-1 with TRBJ1-1; D is uncertain. Per the germline V gene, CDR1 is LGHDT and CDR2 is YNNKEL (reference sequence). V was pared by 1 base and J by 4 bases, with 13 bases between. CDR3 length: 15 residues. CDR3 protein: CASSQGGRVGTEAFF. The DNA for the CDR3 is TGTGCCAGCAGCCAAGGGGGTCGAGTCGGCACTGAAGCTTTCTTT.

This clonotype was detected many times. The chain links TRBV7-9 to TRBJ1-1; D uncertain. The CDR3 length is 14 residues. CDR1 and CDR2 from the germline V gene are SEHNR and FQNEAQ (reference sequence). V shed 5 bases and J shed 1 base, with 11 bases lying between them. CDR3 sequence reads: CASSHRTENTEAFF. The CDR3 nucleotides read TGTGCCAGCAGCCACCGGACGGAGAACACTGAAGCTTTCTTT. The complete variable domain, with remaining parts taken from reference TRBV7-9 and TRBJ1-1, reads DTGVSQNPRHKITKRGQNVTFRCDPISEHNRLYWYRQTLGQGPEFLTYFQNEAQLEKSRLLSDRFSAERPKGSFSTLEIQRTEQGDSAMYLCASSHRTENTEAFFGQGTRLTVV.

Concerning this clonotype: A much larger clone is a single base away; this may be a read error. V and J are TRBV15 and TRBJ2-1; 7 nucleotides match TRBD1. Germline CDR1 LNHNV, CDR2 YYDKDF (reference sequence). The CDR3 has 15 amino acids. CDR3 sequence (DNA): TGTGCCACCAGCAGAGGTAGGGGGCTCTACAATGAGCAGCTCTTC. This gives the protein CATSRGRGLYNEQLF.

Many counts were recorded for this clonotype. This chain links TRBV9 with TRBJ2-1; 7 bases are a match to TRBD1. Germline CDR1 and CDR2: SGDLS and YYNGEE. The junction had 0 bases not matched to a gene; V was cut back by 0 bases and J by 3 bases. The CDR3 runs to 14 residues. The CDR3 nucleotides are TGTGCCAGCAGCGTAGGACAGGGCTACAATGAGCAGTTCTTC. Translating it yields CASSVGQGYNEQFF.